This TCR beta chain was documented in a study of blood T cell repertoires in COVID-19. Study-wide background: Spain, Italy and the United States supplied samples that represented acute and convalescent COVID-19.

Sequencing used immunoSEQ multiplex PCR; TCRdb keeps in-frame clones, though not all of them. The top ten clones hold 14% to 15% of a sample with 200,000 to 250,000 clones, 88% of them seen once. Germline V gene lookup returns CDR1 LNHDA and CDR2 SQIVND (reference sequence). This CDR3 has 15 residues. The V end was cut by 3 bases, the J end by 3 bases, with 12 bases between. The V and J genes are TRBV19 and TRBJ1-5, with D unresolved. The sequence was obtained from a woman aged 45-65 years with acute COVID-19. Sample: PBMCs or T cells enriched from blood (not recorded which). As DNA, the CDR3 is TGTGCCAGTAGTATTTACGTCCCAGACAATCAGCCCCAGCATTTT. Encoded protein: CASSIYVPDNQPQHF.